This T cell receptor (beta chain) is drawn from a study of Ad26.COV2.S vaccination and SARS-CoV-2 variants. In the study overall: The donor belonged to the COV1001 Ad26.COV2.S trial arm. Donor got 5x10^10 or 1x10^11 viral particles of Ad26.COV2.S.

CDR1 and CDR2 (germline): MGHRA, YSYEKL. The CDR3 length is 14 residues. Trimming pared 6 bases from V and 6 bases from J, leaving 16 bases between. General observations from the study: Vaccinees and placebo recipients showed similar non-spike TCR breadth.

Concerning this clone: Its antigen is undetermined.

Sample treatment: around 19 received Ad26.COV2.S at low or high dose, single or two shots; about 5 received placebo; per-sample allocation not given. Day 63 after the first vaccine or placebo injection was the time point for sampling. TCRdb's table, derived via immunoSEQ multiplex PCR, lists solely in-frame clones and lacks some. This table holds over 350,000 clones, 70% to 90% found once. The chain employs TRBV4-1 and TRBJ2-3; possibly TRBD2 for D (6 bases). This receptor was taken from a person aged 18-60 years who received the Ad26.COV2.S COVID-19 vaccine or a placebo. Sample: peripheral blood, taken in a trial of Ad26.COV2.S vaccine versus placebo. CDR3 sequence (DNA): TGCGCCAGCAGGCGTGGCGGGGTGGGGGATACGCAGTATTTT. Its translation: CASRRGGVGDTQYF.